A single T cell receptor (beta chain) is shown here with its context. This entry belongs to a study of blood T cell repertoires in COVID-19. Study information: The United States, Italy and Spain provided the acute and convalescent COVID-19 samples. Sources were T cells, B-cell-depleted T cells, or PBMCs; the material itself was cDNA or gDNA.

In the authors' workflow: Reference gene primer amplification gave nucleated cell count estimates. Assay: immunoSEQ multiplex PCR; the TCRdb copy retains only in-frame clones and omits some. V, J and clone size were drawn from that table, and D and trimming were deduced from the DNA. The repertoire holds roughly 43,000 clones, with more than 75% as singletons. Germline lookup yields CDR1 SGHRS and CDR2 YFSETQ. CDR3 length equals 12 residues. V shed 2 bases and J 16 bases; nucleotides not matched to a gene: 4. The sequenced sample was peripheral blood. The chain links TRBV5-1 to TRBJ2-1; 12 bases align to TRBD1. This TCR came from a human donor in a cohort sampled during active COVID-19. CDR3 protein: CASSLGDRGLFF. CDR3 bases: TGCGCCAGCAGCTTAGGGGACAGGGGGCTTTTCTTC.